This T cell receptor beta chain comes out of a study of shared clonotypes between healthy human individuals. Terminally differentiated effector memory CD45RA+ cells were excluded by CCR7 positive selection of CD45RO-negative cells. TCRdb's copy holds only in-frame clones and misses some; the assay was immunoSEQ multiplex PCR. The sample includes roughly 2.1 million clones, about 92% seen only once; the top ten take 1.5% to 2%. The clonotype was recovered from a man younger than 35 in good health. Some clones in this sample may be carry-over from other donors' samples. Sequencing was performed on naive CD8+ T cells from PBMCs.

The CDR3 DNA sequence: TGTGCCAGCAGGATGGGGGCAAGCTCCTACAATGAGCAGTTCTTC. Its protein product is CASRMGASSYNEQFF. The rearrangement joins TRBV2 to TRBJ2-1; D is perhaps TRBD1 (6 bases). V lost 6 bases, J lost 0 bases, and 12 bases lay in between. This CDR3 has 15 amino acids. Per germline, CDR1 SNHLY and CDR2 FYNNEI.